This T cell receptor (beta chain) was observed in a study of cytomegalovirus exposure and HLA in healthy donors. CDR3 length: 16 residues. CDR1 is LGHNA, CDR2 YNFKEQ, per germline. The ends were cut back, 2 bases at V and 5 bases at J, with 15 bases in the middle. Clones were read by immunoSEQ multiplex PCR, and TCRdb kept only the in-frame ones, dropping some. The sample carries roughly 150,000 clones, less than 95% recorded once. The chain employs TRBV4-2 and TRBJ2-2, with a weak D call TRBD2 (6 bases). The sequenced sample was PBMCs. The TCR was taken from a man aged 18 to 30 in good health and CMV-seropositive. The CDR3, as DNA: TGTGCCAGCAGCCAATCATGGGACTCCTTGACCGGGGAGCTGTTTTTT. Its translation: CASSQSWDSLTGELFF.